What follows are 29 T cell receptor beta chains derived from one specimen sequenced in a study of T cell responses to AZD1222 COVID-19 vaccine. Produced via immunoSEQ multiplex PCR; TCRdb's table is partial and in-frame only. This table has about 88,000 clones, about 89% appearing once. This material consisted of peripheral blood, taken 28 days after the second AZD1222 dose. These receptors all stem from an adult who received the AZD1222 COVID-19 vaccine.

The chain recombines TRBV29-1 with TRBJ1-2; D not resolved. CDR3 length: 13 residues. V was shortened by 8 bases and J by 6 bases, with 19 bases between the two germline ends. Germline-derived CDR1 and CDR2 are SQVTM and ANQGSEA. The CDR3, as DNA: TGCAGCCTCCGAGAGGACTCTGGGGATGGCTACACCTTC. Protein product: CSLREDSGDGYTF.

The rearrangement uses TRBV5-1 and TRBJ1-1; D ambiguous. From germline, CDR1 is SGHRS and CDR2 YFSETQ. The V gene lost 2 bases and the J gene lost 2 bases, with 7 bases spanning the gap. The CDR3 loop spans 13 amino acids. In DNA, the CDR3 is TGCGCCAGCAGCTTAAACAGAAACACTGAAGCTTTCTTT. It encodes CASSLNRNTEAFF.

The chain links TRBV6-5 to TRBJ1-2; 7 bases agree with TRBD1. CDR3 length: 15 amino acids. Germline trimming cut 0 bases from V and 5 bases from J; bases unmatched to any gene: 6. Germline assignment: CDR1 MNHEY and CDR2 SVGAGI. Here the CDR3 DNA reads TGTGCCAGCAGTTACTCGAACAGGGGTCGATATGGCTACACCTTC. This codes for CASSYSNRGRYGYTF.

The V call is TRBV12-3 or TRBV12-4, the J call TRBJ2-1, with TRBD1 matching 8 bases. This CDR3 has 12 residues. V trimming: 5 bases; J trimming: 11 bases; junction bases outside the gene matches: 5. The CDR3 loop reads CASSTNRGKQFF. The CDR3 DNA is TGTGCCAGCAGTACGAACAGGGGGAAGCAGTTCTTC.

This chain links TRBV9 with TRBJ1-2; D gene uncertain. Germline CDR1 SGDLS, CDR2 YYNGEE. This CDR3 has 13 amino acids. Trimming pared 1 base from V and 2 bases from J, leaving 6 bases between. CDR3 loop: CASSVTPNYGYTF. The DNA of the CDR3 is TGTGCCAGCAGCGTAACACCCAACTATGGCTACACCTTC. Drawing the rest from reference TRBV9 and TRBJ1-2, the complete variable domain is DSGVTQTPKHLITATGQRVTLRCSPRSGDLSVYWYQQSLDQGLQFLIQYYNGEERAKGNILERFSAQQFPDLHSELNLSSLELGDSALYFCASSVTPNYGYTFGSGTRLTVV.

The rearrangement joins TRBV2 to TRBJ1-2; D is unclear. With 4 bases removed from V and 4 bases from J, the gap between germline ends came to 10 bases. The CDR3 is 13 residues long. CDR1 SNHLY and CDR2 FYNNEI come from the germline V gene. CDR3 in DNA: TGTGCCAGCAGTGGTGTGGGAAGCTATGGCTACACCTTC. It specifies CASSGVGSYGYTF. Complete variable domain (other parts from reference TRBV2 and TRBJ1-2): EPEVTQTPSHQVTQMGQEVILRCVPISNHLYFYWYRQILGQKVEFLVSFYNNEISEKSEIFDDQFSVERPDGSNFTLKIRSTKLEDSAMYFCASSGVGSYGYTFGSGTRLTVV.

This rearrangement joins TRBV6-5 to TRBJ1-1, with 7 bases fitting TRBD1. The J segment lost 8 bases and the V segment lost 0 bases, leaving 3 bases of the junction unmatched. Germline V gene sequence: CDR1 MNHEY, CDR2 SVGAGI. This CDR3 has 13 amino acids. The CDR3 nucleotides read TGTGCCAGCAGTTACTCAGGGACAGCAGAAGCTTTCTTT. It is translated as CASSYSGTAEAFF.

The gene calls are TRBV4-2 and TRBJ1-6, with D perhaps matching TRBD1 (6 bases). V was shortened by 0 bases and J by 7 bases, with 16 bases between the two germline ends. CDR1 is LGHNA and CDR2 is YNFKEQ in the germline V gene. The CDR3 loop spans 17 amino acids. The CDR3 coding sequence is TGTGCCAGCAGCCAAGATCGACTGGCAGGGGAGAATTCACCCCTCCACTTT. The encoded protein is CASSQDRLAGENSPLHF.

The chain couples TRBV6-5 to TRBJ2-2; D unresolved. This CDR3 contains 13 residues. Germline V gene data show CDR1 as MNHEY and CDR2 as SVGAGI. Trimming took off 7 bases at V and 2 bases at J, with 8 bases between the two ends. In DNA form, the CDR3 reads TGTGCCAGCAATACTGACAACACCGGGGAGCTGTTTTTT. Its protein is CASNTDNTGELFF.

This chain connects TRBV3-1 (or the pseudogene TRBV3-2) to TRBJ1-2; 11 nucleotides agree with TRBD1. V shed 7 bases and J 7 bases; nucleotides not matched to a gene: 17. The CDR3 sequence is 17 residues long. Germline V gives CDR1 LGHDT, CDR2 YNNKEL (reference sequence). The CDR3 DNA follows: TGTGCCAGCAACCTAGATTTCTCTACCGGGACAGGGGGTGGCTACACCTTC. It is translated as CASNLDFSTGTGGGYTF.

This chain links TRBV25-1 with TRBJ1-2; TRBD1 matches at 7 bases. Looked up from germline, CDR1 is MGHDK and CDR2 is SYGVNS. This CDR3 has 13 residues. V lost 6 bases to trimming and J lost 5 bases; unmatched junction nucleotides: 6. CDR3 sequence (DNA): TGTGCCAGCAGCTTGACAGGGCAATATGGCTACACCTTC. Its protein product is CASSLTGQYGYTF.

The chain carries TRBV5-1 and TRBJ1-4; D gene unclear. V was pared by 7 bases and J by 8 bases, with 18 bases between. The CDR3 is 14 amino acids. Germline V lookup: CDR1 SGHRS, CDR2 YFSETQ. Here the CDR3 DNA reads TGCGCCAGCGACCCCGACGGGCGCGGGGAAAAACTGTTTTTT. Its translation: CASDPDGRGEKLFF.

The chain recombines TRBV6-5 with TRBJ1-2; no clear D. Germline V gives CDR1 MNHEY, CDR2 SVGAGI. Trimming cost V 5 bases and J 8 bases, with 18 bases left between them. This CDR3 contains 14 residues. The CDR3 coding sequence is TGTGCCAGCAGTCCCCGTGCACTTTTTGACGGCTACACCTTC. It encodes CASSPRALFDGYTF.

This chain uses TRBV10-2 with TRBJ2-5; the match to TRBD2 covers 7 bases. This CDR3 region has 13 residues. Germline CDR1 is WSHSY and CDR2 is SAAADI. V lost 5 bases to trimming and J lost 5 bases; unmatched junction nucleotides: 5. As DNA, the CDR3 is TGCGCCAGCAGTACTAGCGTGCGGGAGACCCAGTACTTC. It yields the protein CASSTSVRETQYF.

For this clone: The identical CDR3 is also encoded by other nucleotide sequences in the sample. The chain joins TRBV5-1 to TRBJ2-5; 9 bases are shared with TRBD2. The CDR3 runs 14 residues. The ends lost 0 bases at V and 4 bases at J; junction bases unmatched: 1. CDR1 SGHRS and CDR2 YFSETQ come from the germline V gene. CDR3 sequence: CASSLALAGETQYF. In DNA form, the CDR3 reads TGCGCCAGCAGCTTGGCACTAGCGGGAGAGACCCAGTACTTC.

This chain uses TRBV2 with TRBJ2-6, with D tentatively TRBD1 (6 bases). Germline V CDR1 and CDR2: SNHLY, FYNNEI. CDR3 length equals 15 residues. Deletions cut 6 bases from V and 0 bases from J, with 9 bases between. The chain's CDR3 is CASRGQYSGANVLTF. In DNA, the CDR3 is TGTGCCAGCAGAGGACAGTACTCTGGGGCCAACGTCCTGACTTTC. The variable domain in full, with the rest retrieved from reference TRBV2 and TRBJ2-6, is EPEVTQTPSHQVTQMGQEVILRCVPISNHLYFYWYRQILGQKVEFLVSFYNNEISEKSEIFDDQFSVERPDGSNFTLKIRSTKLEDSAMYFCASRGQYSGANVLTFGAGSRLTVL.

The gene calls are TRBV5-1 and TRBJ2-3, with D uncertain. V gave up 0 bases and J gave up 0 bases, with 5 bases separating them. Germline V lookup: CDR1 SGHRS, CDR2 YFSETQ. This CDR3 is 14 amino acids long. CDR3 in amino acids: CASSLGWSTDTQYF. CDR3 bases: TGCGCCAGCAGCTTGGGCTGGAGCACAGATACGCAGTATTTT.

The gene calls are TRBV5-1 and TRBJ1-2; the match to TRBD1 covers 9 bases. V was pared by 4 bases and J by 7 bases, with 14 bases of the junction left unmatched. From germline, CDR1 is SGHRS and CDR2 YFSETQ. The CDR3 runs 16 residues. CDR3 coding DNA: TGCGCCAGCAGCGGCTCCGGGACAGGGCGTTCGGTTGGCTACACCTTC. This translates into CASSGSGTGRSVGYTF.

This chain links TRBV19 with TRBJ1-1; perhaps TRBD1 as D (5 bases). The CDR3 extends over 14 amino acids. Germline values: CDR1 LNHDA, CDR2 SQIVND (reference sequence). V was cut by 3 bases and J by 6 bases, with 14 bases left in between. CDR3 region: CASSIRGSGSEAFF. The CDR3 coding sequence is TGTGCCAGTAGTATCCGGGGGTCGGGATCTGAAGCTTTCTTT. The full variable domain, with the rest looked up from reference TRBV19 and TRBJ1-1, is DGGITQSPKYLFRKEGQNVTLSCEQNLNHDAMYWYRQDPGQGLRLIYYSQIVNDFQKGDIAEGYSVSREKKESFPLTVTSAQKNPTAFYLCASSIRGSGSEAFFGQGTRLTVV.

To note about this clone: The sample holds other DNA sequences that translate to the same CDR3. The V and J genes are TRBV6-4 and TRBJ1-1; D perhaps matches TRBD1 (6 bases). The CDR3 loop spans 13 amino acids. V lost 4 bases and J 4 bases, leaving 10 bases between the germline ends. Germline values: CDR1 MRHNA, CDR2 SNTAGT. CDR3 protein: CASSAGARTEAFF. CDR3 sequence (DNA): TGTGCCAGCAGTGCAGGGGCCCGCACTGAAGCTTTCTTT.

This sequence joins TRBV5-1 and TRBJ2-1, with D unclear. The CDR3 runs to 15 residues. Germline V gene lookup returns CDR1 SGHRS and CDR2 YFSETQ. V shed 0 bases and J shed 3 bases, with 10 bases lying between them. CDR3 amino acids: CASSLGAGGYNEQFF. The CDR3 nucleotides read TGCGCCAGCAGCTTGGGGGCAGGTGGCTACAATGAGCAGTTCTTC.

The V gene is TRBV19, the J gene TRBJ1-6; TRBD1 matches 9 bases. Trimming cost V 5 bases and J 6 bases; bases outside gene matches: 5. Looked up from germline, CDR1 is LNHDA and CDR2 is SQIVND (reference sequence). The CDR3 totals 15 residues. In DNA form, the CDR3 reads TGTGCCAGTAGTTCGGGACAGGGCGGTAATTCACCCCTCCACTTT. Its translation is CASSSGQGGNSPLHF.

A single count supports this clone. The chain is built from TRBV7-9 and TRBJ1-2; D is undetermined. This CDR3 is built from 14 residues. Trimming removed 1 base at V and 2 bases at J, with 8 bases between. Per the germline V gene, CDR1 is SEHNR and CDR2 is FQNEAQ (reference sequence). The CDR3 loop is CASSLVEGNYGYTF. DNA of the CDR3: TGTGCCAGCAGCTTAGTGGAGGGCAACTATGGCTACACCTTC.

This clone has a single count. For the CDR3, the DNA is TGTGCCTGGAGGAAAAGCGGGACAGGGACATCTGGAAACACCATATATTTT. Translating gives CAWRKSGTGTSGNTIYF. The gene calls are TRBV30 and TRBJ1-3; 9 nucleotides align to TRBD1. The V segment lost 3 bases and the J segment 1 base; nucleotides outside the gene matches: 10. This CDR3 contains 17 residues. Germline loops: CDR1 GTSNPN, CDR2 SVGIG (reference sequence).

The chain links TRBV2 to TRBJ2-1; possible D gene TRBD1, 6 bases. V was trimmed by 6 bases and J by 10 bases, leaving 16 bases between them. Germline V gene lookup returns CDR1 SNHLY and CDR2 FYNNEI. The CDR3 spans 13 residues. In DNA form, the CDR3 reads TGTGCCAGCAGGGGGGCCCAGGTCGGCGAGCAGTTCTTC. It translates to CASRGAQVGEQFF.

The chain couples TRBV27 to TRBJ1-2; TRBD1 might be the D (5 bases). V gave up 7 bases and J gave up 0 bases, with 15 bases separating them. This CDR3 region has 15 residues. Germline V gene lookup returns CDR1 MNHEY and CDR2 SMNVEV (reference sequence). CDR3 protein: CASKPGRGANYGYTF. Written as DNA, the CDR3 is TGTGCCAGCAAACCGGGACGGGGGGCTAACTATGGCTACACCTTC.

J is TRBJ2-1 and V is TRBV9, with 11 nucleotides matching TRBD2. Germline trimming cut 3 bases from V and 6 bases from J; bases unmatched to any gene: 5. This CDR3 has 15 amino acids. Germline values: CDR1 SGDLS, CDR2 YYNGEE. The CDR3 sequence: CASSALAGGPNEQFF. As DNA, the CDR3 is TGTGCCAGCAGCGCCCTAGCGGGGGGCCCCAATGAGCAGTTCTTC.

The gene calls are TRBV2 and TRBJ2-3; 13 nucleotides align to TRBD2. The CDR3 is 15 amino acids. Looked up from germline, CDR1 is SNHLY and CDR2 is FYNNEI. After removal of 3 bases from V and 4 bases from J, the junction contained 1 base not matched to a gene. CDR3 region: CASSDGLAGADTQYF. For the CDR3, the DNA is TGTGCCAGCAGTGACGGACTAGCGGGGGCAGATACGCAGTATTTT.

This clone was seen once. This chain links TRBV2 with TRBJ2-2; D is possibly TRBD2 (6 bases). CDR1 is SNHLY and CDR2 is FYNNEI in the germline V gene. The length of the CDR3 is 14 residues. Between the trimmed V and J ends, which lost 2 bases and 7 bases, there was a span of 11 bases. The CDR3 DNA is TGTGCCAGCAGTGAAAAGGAGGGTAACGGGGAGCTGTTTTTT. Protein: CASSEKEGNGELFF. Combining the CDR3 with reference TRBV2 and TRBJ2-2 gives the whole variable domain EPEVTQTPSHQVTQMGQEVILRCVPISNHLYFYWYRQILGQKVEFLVSFYNNEISEKSEIFDDQFSVERPDGSNFTLKIRSTKLEDSAMYFCASSEKEGNGELFFGEGSRLTVL.